This TCR beta chain is from a study of blood T cell repertoires in COVID-19. Study-level background: PBMCs, B-cell-depleted T cells, or T cells were the source of the cDNA or gDNA that made up the material.

Assay: immunoSEQ multiplex PCR; the TCRdb copy retains only in-frame clones and omits some. The sample consists of roughly 140,000 clones, roughly 76% of them appearing once. Germline values: CDR1 SNHLY, CDR2 FYNNEI. The CDR3 is 14 amino acids. With 7 bases removed from V and 8 bases from J, the gap between germline ends came to 20 bases. This receptor was identified in a human donor with acute or convalescent COVID-19. The donor label of this sample is uncertain. Input material: peripheral blood. V is TRBV2 and J is TRBJ1-1; D possibly corresponds to TRBD1 (6 bases). The CDR3 loop is CASTQPGGPLEAFF. DNA of the CDR3: TGTGCCAGCACCCAGCCCGGGGGGCCCTTGGAAGCTTTCTTT.